The present TCR beta chain was sequenced within a study of blood T cell repertoires in COVID-19. Study-level information: There were acute and convalescent COVID-19 samples, and they came from the United States, Italy and Spain. In each case, the material was cDNA or gDNA derived from T cells, B-cell-depleted T cells, or PBMCs.

The CDR3 is 12 amino acids. J lost 11 bases, V lost 0 bases, and 6 bases had no gene match. CDR1 is SQVTM, CDR2 ANQGSEA, per germline. Recruited during active infection, patients (from Seattle) were subsequently followed longitudinally. Data came from immunoSEQ multiplex PCR; TCRdb stores just in-frame clones and leaves some out. The sample includes 410,000 or so clones, around nine tenths of them seen just once. V usage is TRBV29-1 and J usage is TRBJ1-1; 7 nucleotides align to TRBD1. The source material was peripheral blood. The clonotype was recovered from a woman in her 40s with COVID-19, enrolled during active disease. The CDR3 region is CSVEEAGGTAFF. The CDR3 bases are TGCAGCGTTGAAGAGGCAGGGGGTACGGCTTTCTTT. Based on the CDR3 plus reference TRBV29-1 and TRBJ1-1, the full variable domain is SAVISQKPSRDICQRGTSLTIQCQVDSQVTMMFWYRQQPGQSLTLIATANQGSEATYESGFVIDKFPISRPNLTFSTLTVSNMSPEDSSIYLCSVEEAGGTAFFGQGTRLTVV.